This TCR beta chain is drawn from a study of T cells in Graves' hyperthyroidism and ophthalmopathy. Newly diagnosed hyperthyroidism patients aged 18 to 65 years had disease lasting under 2 months. Diagnoses were established using clinical symptoms, serum thyroxine and TRAb, thyroid ultrasound and orbital computed tomography. Sampled blood dates from first hyperthyroidism diagnosis, and it precedes any ophthalmopathy symptoms. A 10 ml volume of fresh peripheral blood provided the PBMCs. The table lists this clonotype with a few counts. Using RNA transcripts as the source, TCR beta CDR3 regions were amplified. During a first-round RT-PCR of the TCR CDR3, the HTBI primer set was used. TCRdb re-derived calls from the multiplex PCR reads in MiXCR, one entry per CDR3 protein. The sample has under 350,000 distinct CDR3 sequences; about 14% are singletons. The length of the CDR3 is 15 residues. V lost 6 bases and J lost 3; bases outside the gene matches: 8.

This clonotype was obtained from a woman between 25 and 40 years old with Graves' hyperthyroidism that later progressed to Graves' ophthalmopathy. Sequences were obtained from blood. This sequence joins TRBV12-3 or TRBV12-4 and TRBJ2-7, with TRBD1 identical over 10 bases. CDR3 region: CASRRRDRGNYEQYF. The CDR3 bases are TGTGCCAGCAGGCGACGGGACAGGGGTAACTACGAGCAGTACTTC.